There are many counts of the clone carrying this T cell receptor (beta chain). The antigen remains unidentified. Time point noted: patch test 2, 6 weeks after DPC sensitization. The treatment was: therapeutic diphenylcyclopropenone sensitization with weekly scalp DPC. MiXCR, run by TCRdb on the RACE reads, gives a single entry per CDR3 protein. The sample shows just over 40,000 distinct CDR3 sequences, approximately 3.5% of them seen only once. The sample comes from a study of human T cells and chemical hapten exposure. Study outcomes and limitations: TCRs exceeding 1 in 1000 frequency stayed unchanged with DPC sensitization. Donors had alopecia, so their immune response may differ from healthy people's.

Trimming removed 3 bases from V and 4 bases from J, with 10 bases in between. Germline CDR1 reads LNHDA; CDR2 reads SQIVND (reference sequence). The length of the CDR3 is 14 residues. This receptor was identified in a man aged 35-49 years with alopecia areata. Some clones in this sample may be carry-over from other donors' samples. This material consisted of whole blood, taken in connection with sensitization to the hapten diphenylcyclopropenone (DPC). The rearrangement joins TRBV19 to TRBJ2-1; maybe TRBD1 (6 bases). The CDR3 is CASSMGTPYNEQFF. The CDR3 nucleotides read TGTGCCAGTAGTATGGGGACACCTTACAATGAGCAGTTCTTC.